Listed here is a single TCR beta chain. Produced via immunoSEQ multiplex PCR; TCRdb's table is partial and in-frame only. Among fewer than 600,000 clones listed, 89% were seen once. The source of the sample is a study of blood T cell repertoires in COVID-19. Study details: The origin of the acute and convalescent COVID-19 samples was the United States, Italy and Spain. PBMCs, B-cell-depleted T cells, or T cells were the source of the cDNA or gDNA that made up the material.

The Seattle site enrolled patients during active infection and followed them longitudinally. Per the germline V gene, CDR1 is SEHNR and CDR2 is FQNEAQ (reference sequence). This CDR3 has 13 amino acids. Trimming took 5 bases from V and 4 from J, leaving 11 bases between them. This receptor was taken from a man aged 18 to 30 with COVID-19, enrolled during active disease. This sequence joins TRBV7-9 and TRBJ1-2; D uncertain. The specimen sequenced was peripheral blood. The DNA for the CDR3 is TGTGCCAGCAGCCCTAGTGCGGGCTATGGCTACACCTTC. Translating it yields CASSPSAGYGYTF. The full variable domain, completed using reference TRBV7-9 and TRBJ1-2, is DTGVSQNPRHKITKRGQNVTFRCDPISEHNRLYWYRQTLGQGPEFLTYFQNEAQLEKSRLLSDRFSAERPKGSFSTLEIQRTEQGDSAMYLCASSPSAGYGYTFGSGTRLTVV.